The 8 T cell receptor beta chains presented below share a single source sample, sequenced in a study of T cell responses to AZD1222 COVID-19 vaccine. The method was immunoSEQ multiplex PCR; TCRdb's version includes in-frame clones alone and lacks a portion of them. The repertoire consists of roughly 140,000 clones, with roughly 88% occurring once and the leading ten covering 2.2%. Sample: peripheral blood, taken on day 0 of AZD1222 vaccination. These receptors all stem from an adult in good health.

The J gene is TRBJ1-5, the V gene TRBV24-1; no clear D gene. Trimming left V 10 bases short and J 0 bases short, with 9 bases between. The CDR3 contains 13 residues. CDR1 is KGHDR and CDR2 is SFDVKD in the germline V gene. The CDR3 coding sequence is TGTGCCACTCAGCGAAATAGCAATCAGCCCCAGCATTTT. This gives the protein CATQRNSNQPQHF.

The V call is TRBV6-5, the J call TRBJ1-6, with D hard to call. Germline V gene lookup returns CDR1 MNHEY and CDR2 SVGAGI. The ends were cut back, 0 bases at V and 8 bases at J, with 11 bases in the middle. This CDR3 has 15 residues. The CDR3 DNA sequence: TGTGCCAGCAGTTACTCGATAGGAGGGTATTCACCCCTCCACTTT. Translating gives CASSYSIGGYSPLHF.

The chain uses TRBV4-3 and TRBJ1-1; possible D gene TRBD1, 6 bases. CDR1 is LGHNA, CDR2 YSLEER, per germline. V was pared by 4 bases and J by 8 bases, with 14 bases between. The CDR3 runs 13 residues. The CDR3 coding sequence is TGCGCCAGCAGCCTCCTAAGGGGGGAAGAAGCTTTCTTT. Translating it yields CASSLLRGEEAFF.

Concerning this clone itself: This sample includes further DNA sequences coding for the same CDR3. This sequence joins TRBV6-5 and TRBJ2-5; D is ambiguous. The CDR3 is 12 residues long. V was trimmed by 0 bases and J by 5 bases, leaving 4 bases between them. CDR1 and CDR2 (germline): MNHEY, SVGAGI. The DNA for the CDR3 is TGTGCCAGCAGTTACTCGGGGGAGACCCAGTACTTC. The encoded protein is CASSYSGETQYF.

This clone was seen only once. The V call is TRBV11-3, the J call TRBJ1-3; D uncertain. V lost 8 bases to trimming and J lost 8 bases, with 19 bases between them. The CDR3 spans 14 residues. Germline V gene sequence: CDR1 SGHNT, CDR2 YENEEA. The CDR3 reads CASGSGLPGDTIYF. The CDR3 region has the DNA TGTGCCAGCGGTAGCGGACTCCCTGGGGACACCATATATTTT.

CDR3 sequence: CASSPVRRDLREDTEAFF. The CDR3 nucleotides are TGCGCCAGCAGCCCCGTCCGCCGGGACCTCAGGGAGGACACTGAAGCTTTCTTT. The V call is TRBV5-1, the J call TRBJ1-1; tentative D call: TRBD1 (5 bases). The V end was cut by 4 bases, the J end by 3 bases, with 25 bases between. This CDR3 is built from 18 residues. In germline, CDR1 is SGHRS, CDR2 YFSETQ.

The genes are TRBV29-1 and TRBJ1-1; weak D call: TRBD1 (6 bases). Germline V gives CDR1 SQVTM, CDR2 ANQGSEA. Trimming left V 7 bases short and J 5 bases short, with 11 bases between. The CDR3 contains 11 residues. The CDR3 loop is CSGVGGTEAFF. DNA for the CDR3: TGCAGCGGGGTAGGGGGGACTGAAGCTTTCTTT.

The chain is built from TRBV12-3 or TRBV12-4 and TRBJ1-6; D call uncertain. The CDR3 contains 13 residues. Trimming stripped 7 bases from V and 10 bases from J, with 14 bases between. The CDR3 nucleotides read TGTGCCAGCACCCTTCGCTGGGCCTCACCCCTCCACTTT. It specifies CASTLRWASPLHF.